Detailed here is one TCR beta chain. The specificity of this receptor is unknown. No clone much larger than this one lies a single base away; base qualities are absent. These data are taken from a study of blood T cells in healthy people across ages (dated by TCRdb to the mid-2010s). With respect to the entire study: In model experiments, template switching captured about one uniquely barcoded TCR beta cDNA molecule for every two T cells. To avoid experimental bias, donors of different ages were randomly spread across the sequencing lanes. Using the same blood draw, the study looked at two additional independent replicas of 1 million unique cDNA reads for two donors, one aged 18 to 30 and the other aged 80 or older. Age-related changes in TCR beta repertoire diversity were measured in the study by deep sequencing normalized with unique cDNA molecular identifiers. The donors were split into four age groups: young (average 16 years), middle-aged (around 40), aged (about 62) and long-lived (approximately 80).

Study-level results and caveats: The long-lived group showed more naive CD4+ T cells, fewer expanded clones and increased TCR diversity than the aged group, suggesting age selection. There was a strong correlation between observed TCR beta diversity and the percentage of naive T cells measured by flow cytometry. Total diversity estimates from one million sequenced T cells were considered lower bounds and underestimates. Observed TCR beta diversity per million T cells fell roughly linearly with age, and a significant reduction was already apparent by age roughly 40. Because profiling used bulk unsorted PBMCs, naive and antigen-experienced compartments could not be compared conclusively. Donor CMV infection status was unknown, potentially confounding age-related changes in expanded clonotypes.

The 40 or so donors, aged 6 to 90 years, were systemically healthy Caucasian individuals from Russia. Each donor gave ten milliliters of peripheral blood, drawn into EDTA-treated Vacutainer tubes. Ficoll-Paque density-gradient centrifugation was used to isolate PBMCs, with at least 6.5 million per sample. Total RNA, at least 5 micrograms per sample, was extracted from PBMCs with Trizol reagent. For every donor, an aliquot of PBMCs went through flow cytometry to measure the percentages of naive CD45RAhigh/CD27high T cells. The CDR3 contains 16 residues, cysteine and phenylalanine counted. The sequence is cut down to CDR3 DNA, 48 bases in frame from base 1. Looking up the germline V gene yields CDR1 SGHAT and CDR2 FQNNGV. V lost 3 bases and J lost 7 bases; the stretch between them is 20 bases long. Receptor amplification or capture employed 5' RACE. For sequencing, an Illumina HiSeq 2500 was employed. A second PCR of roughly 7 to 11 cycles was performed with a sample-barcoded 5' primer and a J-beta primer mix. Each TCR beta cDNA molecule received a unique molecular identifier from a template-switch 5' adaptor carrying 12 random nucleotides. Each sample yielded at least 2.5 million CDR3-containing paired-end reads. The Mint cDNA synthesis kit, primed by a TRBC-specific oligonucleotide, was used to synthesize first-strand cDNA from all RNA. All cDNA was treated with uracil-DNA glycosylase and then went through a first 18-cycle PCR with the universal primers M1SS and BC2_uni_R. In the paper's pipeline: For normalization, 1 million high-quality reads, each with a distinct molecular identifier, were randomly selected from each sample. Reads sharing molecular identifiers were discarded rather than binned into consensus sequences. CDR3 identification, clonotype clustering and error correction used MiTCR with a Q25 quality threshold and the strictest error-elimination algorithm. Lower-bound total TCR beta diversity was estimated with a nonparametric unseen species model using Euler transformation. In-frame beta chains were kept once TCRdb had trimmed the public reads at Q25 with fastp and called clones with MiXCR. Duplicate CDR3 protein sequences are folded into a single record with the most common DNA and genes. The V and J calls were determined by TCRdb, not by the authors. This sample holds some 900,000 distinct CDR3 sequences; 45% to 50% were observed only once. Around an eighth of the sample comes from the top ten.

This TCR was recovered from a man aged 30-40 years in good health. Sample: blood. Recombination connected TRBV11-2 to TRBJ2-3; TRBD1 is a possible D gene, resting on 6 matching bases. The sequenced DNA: TGTGCCAGCAGCTTGGGCAGGGGCTTCATGAAGAATACGCAGTATTTT. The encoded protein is CASSLGRGFMKNTQYF.